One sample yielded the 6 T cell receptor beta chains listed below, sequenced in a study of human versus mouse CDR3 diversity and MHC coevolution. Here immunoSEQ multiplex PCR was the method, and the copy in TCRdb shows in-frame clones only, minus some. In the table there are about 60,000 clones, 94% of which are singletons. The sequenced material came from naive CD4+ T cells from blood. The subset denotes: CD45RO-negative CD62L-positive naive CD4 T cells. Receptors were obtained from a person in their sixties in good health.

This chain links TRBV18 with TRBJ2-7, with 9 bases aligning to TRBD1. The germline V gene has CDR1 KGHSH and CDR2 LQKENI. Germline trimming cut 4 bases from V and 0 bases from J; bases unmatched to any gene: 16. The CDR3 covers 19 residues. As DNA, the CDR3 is TGTGCCAGCTCACTAGATATCAGGGACAGGGCAAATGACTCCTACGAGCAGTACTTC. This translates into CASSLDIRDRANDSYEQYF.

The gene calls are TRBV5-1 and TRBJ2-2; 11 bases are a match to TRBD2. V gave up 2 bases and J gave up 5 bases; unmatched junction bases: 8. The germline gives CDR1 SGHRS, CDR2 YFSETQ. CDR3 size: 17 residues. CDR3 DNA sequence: TGCGCCAGCAGCTTAATACTAGCGGGAGCGGGTACCGGGGAGCTGTTTTTT. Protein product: CASSLILAGAGTGELFF.

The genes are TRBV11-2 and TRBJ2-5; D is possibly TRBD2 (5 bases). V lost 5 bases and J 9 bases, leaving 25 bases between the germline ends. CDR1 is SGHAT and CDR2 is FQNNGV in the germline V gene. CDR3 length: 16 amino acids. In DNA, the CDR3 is TGTGCCAGCAGCAGAGTGGGTGGAGGACTCAGGTCGGCCCAGTACTTC. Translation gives CASSRVGGGLRSAQYF.

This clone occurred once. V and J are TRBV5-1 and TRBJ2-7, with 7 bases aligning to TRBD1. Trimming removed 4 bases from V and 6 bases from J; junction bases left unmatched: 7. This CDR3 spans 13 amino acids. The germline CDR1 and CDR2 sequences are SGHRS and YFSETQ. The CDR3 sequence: CASSVQDRTEQYF. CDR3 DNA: TGCGCCAGCAGCGTGCAGGACAGGACCGAGCAGTACTTC.

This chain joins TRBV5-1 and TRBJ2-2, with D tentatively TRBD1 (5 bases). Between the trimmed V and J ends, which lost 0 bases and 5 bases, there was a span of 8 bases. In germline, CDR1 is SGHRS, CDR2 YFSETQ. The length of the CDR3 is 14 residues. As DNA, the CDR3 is TGCGCCAGCAGCTTGGAGGACACAACCGGGGAGCTGTTTTTT. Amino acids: CASSLEDTTGELFF.

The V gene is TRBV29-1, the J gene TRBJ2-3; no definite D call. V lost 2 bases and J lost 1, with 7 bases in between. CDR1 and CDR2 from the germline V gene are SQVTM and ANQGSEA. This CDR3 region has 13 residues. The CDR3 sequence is CSVETQGTDTQYF. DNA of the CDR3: TGCAGCGTTGAAACCCAGGGCACAGATACGCAGTATTTT.